This TCR beta chain is from a study of cytomegalovirus exposure and HLA in healthy donors. Primers included in the PCR were 60 Vbeta and 13 Jbeta primers. Generated by immunoSEQ multiplex PCR, the TCRdb table keeps only in-frame clones and is missing some. Here the sample spans over 150,000 clones, 60% to 80% being singletons. Material: PBMCs. This receptor was obtained from a man aged 60 to 75 in good health and CMV-seronegative.

DNA for the CDR3: TGTGCCAGCAGTTTGCGGGGGGTAAACACTGAAGCTTTCTTT. This translates into CASSLRGVNTEAFF. V is TRBV27 and J is TRBJ1-1; tentative D call: TRBD1 (5 bases). CDR3 length: 14 residues. Germline V gives CDR1 MNHEY, CDR2 SMNVEV (reference sequence). The ends were cut back, 3 bases at V and 2 bases at J, with 10 bases in the middle.